This passage covers 21 T cell receptor beta chains from one sample sequenced in a study of T-cell memory formation after mild COVID-19. TCRdb reprocessed the 5' RACE reads with MiXCR, giving one entry per CDR3 protein. The sample comprises roughly 100,000 distinct CDR3 sequences, 9.5% to 15% of which are singletons, and around 30% rests with the top ten. Sequences were obtained from PBMCs or a T cell subset sorted from them (not recorded which). The receptors come from an adult woman who had mild COVID-19 (a few samples of this study predate the infection). Cell type and time point are not known.

A few counts support this clonotype. The rearrangement links TRBV6-5 to TRBJ2-1; possible D gene TRBD2, 6 bases. Germline V gene sequence: CDR1 MNHEY, CDR2 SVGAGI. CDR3 length equals 15 residues. V was cut by 5 bases and J by 8 bases, with 19 bases left in between. CDR3 in amino acids: CASSHRLGDLDEQFF. The CDR3 nucleotides read TGTGCCAGCAGTCACCGACTAGGCGACTTGGATGAGCAGTTCTTC.

This clonotype was observed a handful of times. The chain has TRBV2 and TRBJ2-7; TRBD1 matches at 9 bases. V lost 3 bases and J lost 1; bases outside the gene matches: 4. The CDR3 is 15 residues long. CDR1 is SNHLY and CDR2 is FYNNEI in the germline V gene. The CDR3 DNA follows: TGTGCCAGCAGTGACCCGGGACAGGGATCCTACGAGCAGTACTTC. As protein: CASSDPGQGSYEQYF.

In its sample, this clonotype was seen many times. The J gene is TRBJ2-2, the V gene TRBV29-1; D not resolved. V dropped 4 bases and J dropped 2 bases, with 8 bases sitting between them. The germline V gene has CDR1 SQVTM and CDR2 ANQGSEA. CDR3 length: 13 residues. This CDR3 reads CSVGWVNTGELFF. DNA for the CDR3: TGCAGCGTTGGGTGGGTTAACACCGGGGAGCTGTTTTTT.

This clonotype was observed a few times. The chain uses TRBV9 and TRBJ2-1, with 8 bases lining up with TRBD2. The length of the CDR3 is 16 residues. The ends lost 0 bases at V and 4 bases at J; junction bases unmatched: 6. The V gene's germline CDR1 is SGDLS and CDR2 YYNGEE. The DNA for the CDR3 is TGTGCCAGCAGCGTAGCTTACGGGAGGGGTTACAATGAGCAGTTCTTC. Protein product: CASSVAYGRGYNEQFF.

By frequency in the sample, this clonotype is large. The genes are TRBV12-3 or TRBV12-4 and TRBJ2-7; maybe TRBD1 (5 bases). The CDR3 length is 13 residues. Trimming shortened V by 1 base and J by 2 bases, and 6 bases separated the two germline ends. Written as DNA, the CDR3 is TGTGCCAGCAGTTTAGTGGACACCTACGAGCAGTACTTC. Protein product: CASSLVDTYEQYF.

This clonotype came up a few times. This chain links TRBV7-2 with TRBJ2-1; TRBD2 aligns across 9 bases. Germline V CDR1 and CDR2: SGHTA, FQGNSA. CDR3 length: 14 residues. V shed 5 bases, J shed 7 bases, and the junction held 6 bases outside the gene matches. The chain's CDR3 is CASSHWTSENEQFF. In nucleotides, the CDR3 is TGTGCCAGCAGCCACTGGACTAGCGAAAATGAGCAGTTCTTC.

This clonotype was detected many times. The gene calls are TRBV6-5 and TRBJ2-6; D might be TRBD1 or TRBD2, each matching 6 bases. Trimming stripped 5 bases from V and 3 bases from J, with 11 bases between. Germline CDR1 is MNHEY and CDR2 is SVGAGI. This CDR3 is 15 amino acids long. The CDR3 DNA follows: TGTGCCAGCAGTCCACAGGGAGGTGGGGCCAACGTCCTGACTTTC. Its protein is CASSPQGGGANVLTF.

The CDR3 DNA reads TGTGCCAGCTGTTGCACCGGGGGGTCCTACGAGCAGTACTTC. Residues: CASCCTGGSYEQYF. This chain connects TRBV12-3 or TRBV12-4 to TRBJ2-7; 7 bases map to TRBD2. V was pared by 8 bases and J by 1 base, with 8 bases of the junction left unmatched. This CDR3 comprises 14 residues.

This clonotype was seen a handful of times. The chain has TRBV30 and TRBJ2-2; the D is unclear. This CDR3 is built from 13 residues. Looked up from germline, CDR1 is GTSNPN and CDR2 is SVGIG (reference sequence). With 2 bases removed from V and 9 bases from J, the gap between germline ends came to 13 bases. This CDR3 is CAWSITYDRELFF. Here the CDR3 DNA reads TGTGCCTGGAGTATCACCTACGACCGGGAGCTGTTTTTT.

The chain recombines TRBV7-3 with TRBJ2-1; D gene uncertain. Germline V CDR1 and CDR2: SGHTA, FQGTGA. V was cut by 2 bases and J by 5 bases, with 10 bases left in between. This CDR3 has 14 amino acids. CDR3 in DNA: TGTGCCAGCAGCTTAGAACAGCTCGACAATGAGCAGTTCTTC. Its protein is CASSLEQLDNEQFF.

This sequence joins TRBV3-1 and TRBJ2-1, with 10 bases matching TRBD2. V was pared by 5 bases and J by 4 bases, with 11 bases of the junction left unmatched. The CDR3 consists of 17 residues. Germline-derived CDR1 and CDR2 are LGHDT and YNNKEL (reference sequence). The CDR3 region is CASSSKERGGGYNEQFF. The CDR3 nucleotides read TGTGCCAGCAGCTCCAAGGAGCGGGGGGGCGGTTACAATGAGCAGTTCTTC.

This clonotype was picked up a small number of times. V and J are TRBV7-9 and TRBJ2-2, with 8 nucleotides matching TRBD2. V dropped 5 bases and J dropped 6; count of bases not matched to a gene: 17. The CDR3 loop spans 18 amino acids. Per germline, CDR1 SEHNR and CDR2 FQNEAQ (reference sequence). The CDR3 loop reads CASSLLTSGVEGAGELFF. The CDR3 nucleotides are TGTGCCAGCAGCCTCCTTACTAGCGGCGTGGAAGGCGCCGGGGAGCTGTTTTTT.

The chain is built from TRBV11-2 and TRBJ2-1, with D perhaps matching TRBD1 or TRBD2 (6 bases each). The V and J ends lost 1 base and 0 bases respectively, with 13 bases between them. Germline CDR1 reads SGHAT; CDR2 reads FQNNGV. This CDR3 region has 17 residues. The CDR3 sequence: CASSLGGAGSSYNEQFF. In DNA, the CDR3 is TGTGCCAGCAGCTTAGGGGGGGCGGGGAGCTCCTACAATGAGCAGTTCTTC.

This clonotype was picked up many times. This chain links TRBV6-2 or TRBV6-3 with TRBJ2-3; D unclear. The CDR3 has 14 amino acids. V was cut by 6 bases and J by 2 bases, with 12 bases left in between. The germline CDR1 and CDR2 sequences are MNHEY and SVGEGT. As DNA, the CDR3 is TGTGCCAGCAGCGACGGACGAGCCACAGATACGCAGTATTTT. This encodes CASSDGRATDTQYF.

The rearrangement links TRBV15 to TRBJ2-7; 9 bases match TRBD1. V lost 2 bases to trimming and J lost 5 bases; unmatched junction nucleotides: 7. CDR3 length: 15 amino acids. Germline V gives CDR1 LNHNV, CDR2 YYDKDF (reference sequence). The CDR3 DNA reads TGTGCCACCAGCAGACCCGGGACAGGGATCCACGAGCAGTACTTC. Translation gives CATSRPGTGIHEQYF. Complete variable domain (other parts from reference TRBV15 and TRBJ2-7): DAMVIQNPRYQVTQFGKPVTLSCSQTLNHNVMYWYQQKSSQAPKLLFHYYDKDFNNEADTPDNFQSRRPNTSFCFLDIRSPGLGDTAMYLCATSRPGTGIHEQYFGPGTRLTVT.

V gene TRBV16 combines with J gene TRBJ1-1; D is ambiguous. V lost 4 bases to trimming and J lost 3 bases, with 9 bases between them. This CDR3 has 13 amino acids. CDR1 is KGHSY and CDR2 is FQNENV in the germline V gene. The CDR3 DNA is TGTGCCAGCAGCCCGGGGTCCTACACTGAAGCTTTCTTT. It translates to CASSPGSYTEAFF.

This clonotype was seen at least ten times. The chain employs TRBV7-8 and TRBJ2-3; D may be TRBD2 (6 bases). Trimming removed 4 bases from V and 2 bases from J, with 13 bases in between. CDR3 length equals 15 residues. CDR1 and CDR2 from the germline V gene are SGHVS and FQNEAQ. The CDR3, as DNA: TGTGCCAGCAGCTATACGCGGGGCGCCACAGATACGCAGTATTTT. Its protein is CASSYTRGATDTQYF.

Concerning this clonotype: At one boundary the junction diverges from the germline segment, which might be a read error. V usage is TRBV29-1 and J usage is TRBJ1-1; D remains ambiguous. The CDR3 spans 14 residues. Germline CDR1 is SQVTM and CDR2 is ANQGSEA. The CDR3 nucleotides are TGCAGCGGGATTCGGAGTTTCGGGAACTCTGAAGCTTTCTTT. It translates to CSGIRSFGNSEAFF.

This clonotype was counted a few times. V is TRBV15 and J is TRBJ2-7, with D possibly being TRBD1 or TRBD2 (5 bases each). The germline CDR1 and CDR2 sequences are LNHNV and YYDKDF (reference sequence). The V gene lost 0 bases and the J gene lost 7 bases, with 16 bases spanning the gap. The CDR3 is 15 residues long. The CDR3 is CATSRDGTGGGEQYF. CDR3 nucleotide sequence: TGTGCCACCAGCAGAGACGGGACCGGAGGAGGAGAGCAGTACTTC.

CDR3 DNA sequence: TGTGCCAGCAGCTCGAGTGGACTCCAAGAGACCCAGTACTTC. It is translated as CASSSSGLQETQYF. This rearrangement joins TRBV9 to TRBJ2-5; D is perhaps TRBD2 (5 bases). V shed 4 bases and J shed 1 base, with 11 bases lying between them. Germline assignment: CDR1 SGDLS and CDR2 YYNGEE. The CDR3 spans 14 residues.

This clonotype was picked up a small number of times. The gene calls are TRBV7-6 and TRBJ2-7; D remains ambiguous. Deletions cut 5 bases from V and 4 bases from J, with 12 bases between. The germline V gene encodes CDR1 SGHVS and CDR2 FNYEAQ. There are 13 residues in the CDR3. CDR3 loop: CASSAGALYEQYF. The DNA of the CDR3 is TGTGCCAGCAGCGCCGGAGCATTGTACGAGCAGTACTTC.